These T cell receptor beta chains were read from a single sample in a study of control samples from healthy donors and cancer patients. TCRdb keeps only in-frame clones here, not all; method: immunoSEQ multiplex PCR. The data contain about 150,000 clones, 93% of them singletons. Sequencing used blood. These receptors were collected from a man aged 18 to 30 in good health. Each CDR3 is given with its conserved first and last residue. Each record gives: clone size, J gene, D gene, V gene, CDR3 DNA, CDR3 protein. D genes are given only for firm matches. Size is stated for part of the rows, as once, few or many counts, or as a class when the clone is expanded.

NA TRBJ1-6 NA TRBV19 TGTGCCAGTAGTAGCGGCAATTCACCCCTCCACTTT CASSSGNSPLHF
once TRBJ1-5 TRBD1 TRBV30 TGTGCCTGGAGTGCAGGGGGCCTTAATCAGCCCCAGCATTTT CAWSAGGLNQPQHF
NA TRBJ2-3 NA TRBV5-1 TGCGCCAGCAGCTTGGGTTTTAGCACAGATACGCAGTATTTT CASSLGFSTDTQYF
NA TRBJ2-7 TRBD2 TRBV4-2 TGTGCCAGCAGCCCAAAAGCGGGAGCCAAACTTAGCTCCTACGAGCAGTACTTC CASSPKAGAKLSSYEQYF
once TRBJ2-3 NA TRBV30 TGTGCCTGGAGAGGCACAGATACGCAGTATTTT CAWRGTDTQYF
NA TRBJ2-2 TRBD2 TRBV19 TGTGCCAGCAACCAAGGACTAGCGGGGGGCCACACCGGGGAGCTGTTTTTT CASNQGLAGGHTGELFF
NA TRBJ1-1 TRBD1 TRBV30 TGTGCCTTAACAGGGGGGAGCACTGAAGCTTTCTTT CALTGGSTEAFF
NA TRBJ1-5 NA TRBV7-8 TGTGCCAGCAGCTCTAGGAGGAGTAGCAATCAGCCCCAGCATTTT CASSSRRSSNQPQHF
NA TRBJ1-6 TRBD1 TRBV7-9 TGTGCCAGCAGCTTGACAGGGGGCGAAAGGTCACCCCTCCACTTT CASSLTGGERSPLHF
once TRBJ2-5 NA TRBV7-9 TGTGCCAGCAGCCCAAGGGGGGGGAAACTCCAAGAGACCCAGTACTTC CASSPRGGKLQETQYF
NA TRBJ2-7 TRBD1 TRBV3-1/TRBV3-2 TGTGCCAGCAGCCCACGGACAGGGCCTAATATCTACGAGCAGTACTTC CASSPRTGPNIYEQYF
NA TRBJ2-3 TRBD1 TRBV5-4 TGTGCCAGCAGCCCCTTCGGGACAGGTAGAGATACGCAGTATTTT CASSPFGTGRDTQYF